The source of this T cell receptor (beta chain) is a study of OX40 agonist ivuxolimab in advanced cancers. Overall study context: The treatment was a fully human IgG2 OX40 agonist, ivuxolimab. Three individuals attained partial responses, comprising one hepatocellular carcinoma case and two cutaneous melanoma cases. General observations from the study: CD4+ and CD8+ blood T cells expanded clonally by week 6 at 0.1 to 3.0 mg/kg. Among the least clonally expanded were partial responders at 0.1-3.0 mg/kg.

Profiling relied on immunoSEQ multiplex PCR, and the TCRdb table lists in-frame clones only, not all of them. This sample has 75,000 to 90,000 clones, with about 90% found just once. In germline, CDR1 is MNHEY, CDR2 SVGAGI. With 2 bases removed from V and 12 bases from J, the gap between germline ends came to 14 bases. This CDR3 region has 13 residues. Comments on this clone: The antigen remains unidentified.

The chain recombines TRBV6-5 with TRBJ1-5; D is possibly TRBD1 (6 bases). Material: CD4+ or CD8+ T cells sorted from blood, obtained in a trial of the OX40 agonist ivuxolimab. This sequence originates from an adult with an advanced solid tumor such as melanoma, head and neck, liver or kidney cancer. Here the CDR3 reads CASSYGIQGNQHF. For the CDR3, the DNA is TGTGCCAGCAGTTACGGGATTCAGGGGAACCAGCATTTT.